These 3 T cell receptor beta chains were sequenced from one sample in a study of PD-1 blockade in classical Hodgkin lymphoma. Repertoires were generated with immunoSEQ multiplex PCR, while TCRdb's copy carries only in-frame clones and drops some. The repertoire holds 35,000 to 50,000 clones, around 78% seen once, with approximately 10% in the top ten. Each and every patient relapsed after autologous stem cell transplantation, and patients got differing brentuximab vedotin exposure. This material consisted of peripheral blood mononuclear cells (PBMCs), taken at baseline. The source is a human donor with classical Hodgkin lymphoma.

The chain links TRBV19 to TRBJ2-1; D uncertain. CDR1 and CDR2 (germline): LNHDA, SQIVND (reference sequence). This CDR3 comprises 11 residues. V was clipped by 4 bases and J by 4 bases, with 2 bases between them. The CDR3 region has the DNA TGTGCCAGTAGTAGGTACAATGAGCAGTTCTTC. Residues: CASSRYNEQFF.

The chain has TRBV10-1 and TRBJ2-7, with D possibly TRBD2 on 5 matching bases. The germline V gene encodes CDR1 WNHNN and CDR2 SYGVQD (reference sequence). V was pared by 8 bases and J by 5 bases, with 13 bases between. The length of the CDR3 is 12 residues. The DNA for the CDR3 is TGCGCCAGCCTTACAGCGGTGGACGAGCAGTACTTC. As protein: CASLTAVDEQYF.

This chain uses TRBV19 with TRBJ2-1; maybe TRBD1 (7 bases). CDR1 is LNHDA and CDR2 is SQIVND in the germline V gene (reference sequence). The V end lost 6 bases, the J end lost 3 bases, and 15 bases lay between the germline ends. This CDR3 has 15 amino acids. This CDR3 is CASSLEGANYNEQFF. The CDR3 coding sequence is TGTGCCAGTAGCTTGGAGGGGGCAAACTACAATGAGCAGTTCTTC.